This T cell receptor beta chain was captured by sequencing in a study of identical twins. Whole-study findings and limits: Out-of-frame alpha sequences shared between twins exhibited an excess of low generation probability.

To note about this clonotype: Its antigen is unidentified.

The CDR3 spans 14 residues. Germline CDR1 reads SGHVS; CDR2 reads FQNEAQ. V was shortened by 5 bases and J by 4 bases, with 14 bases between the two germline ends. TCRdb used MiXCR to reprocess the 5' RACE reads, holding one entry per CDR3 protein. The sample has 420,000 or so distinct CDR3 sequences; about 18% are singletons. The receptor comes from a man aged 45-65 years in good health. The chain links TRBV7-8 to TRBJ1-2; D perhaps matches TRBD1 (5 bases). The sequenced sample was naive T cells sorted from blood. This chain's CDR3 is CASSPRQFLYGYTF. The CDR3 coding sequence is TGTGCCAGCAGCCCAAGACAGTTCCTCTATGGCTACACCTTC.